These T cell receptor beta chains were read from a single sample in a study of regulatory T cells in long-lasting Graves disease. TCRdb re-analysed the multiplex PCR reads in MiXCR, keeping a single row per CDR3 protein. The sample records roughly 350,000 distinct CDR3 sequences, about 17% being singletons. The same sample was also used in a study of T cells in Graves' hyperthyroidism and ophthalmopathy.

This specimen consisted of peripheral blood mononuclear cells (PBMCs), obtained at new diagnosis, from a patient treated with antithyroid drugs. These receptors were collected from a woman aged 18-30 years with Graves disease. CDR3s include the opening cysteine and the closing phenylalanine or tryptophan. D genes are given only for firm matches. Size is omitted from some rows. Given values are once, few, many or a class for expanded clones.

clone size,J gene,V gene,D gene,CDR3 protein,CDR3 DNA
NA,TRBJ2-7,TRBV6-1,NA,CASSAIQVRSYEQYF,TGTGCCAGCAGTGCGATACAGGTCCGATCCTACGAGCAGTACTTC
once,TRBJ1-1,TRBV11-2,TRBD1,CASSFGDQGVTEAFF,TGTGCCAGCAGCTTTGGGGACCAGGGGGTTACTGAAGCTTTCTTT
NA,TRBJ2-3,TRBV30,TRBD2,CAWREKAGPLDTQYF,TGTGCCTGGAGAGAAAAAGCGGGGCCCCTAGATACGCAGTATTTT
many,TRBJ1-2,TRBV2,TRBD1,CASEYGGQGAAGYTF,TGTGCCAGCGAGTACGGGGGACAGGGGGCGGCCGGCTACACCTTC
once,TRBJ2-7,TRBV13,NA,CASSLSRVRYEQYF,TGTGCCAGCAGCTTATCGCGGGTTAGATACGAGCAGTACTTC
many,TRBJ2-7,TRBV7-2,NA,CASSTFDRDEQYF,TGTGCCAGCAGCACATTCGATAGGGACGAGCAGTACTTC
many,TRBJ2-2,TRBV20-1,TRBD2,CSASLGSFSGGGIGELFF,TGCAGTGCTAGCCTCGGGTCGTTCAGCGGGGGAGGGATCGGGGAGCTGTTTTTT
many,TRBJ2-3,TRBV3-1,TRBD2,CASSPRLAADTQYF,TGTGCCAGCAGCCCGCGACTAGCTGCAGATACGCAGTATTTT
NA,TRBJ2-2,TRBV19,NA,CASSIDGTGELFF,TGTGCCAGTAGTATAGACGGCACCGGGGAGCTGTTTTTT
NA,TRBJ1-5,TRBV15,TRBD1,CATSRRGRGESSNQPQHF,TGTGCCACCAGCAGACGTGGCAGGGGGGAATCTAGCAATCAGCCCCAGCATTTT
many,TRBJ2-3,TRBV27,NA,CASSFGQVGTDTQYF,TGTGCCAGCAGTTTTGGGCAGGTTGGCACAGATACGCAGTATTTT
many,TRBJ2-7,TRBV4-2,TRBD2,CASSPRGGGYEQYF,TGTGCCAGCAGCCCGCGGGGGGGCGGCTACGAGCAGTACTTC
many,TRBJ2-1,TRBV5-1,NA,CASSLSGIAYNEQFF,TGCGCCAGCAGCTTGTCCGGAATAGCCTACAATGAGCAGTTCTTC
many,TRBJ1-1,TRBV5-5,NA,CASSLTRANTEAFF,TGTGCCAGCAGCTTGACCAGGGCGAACACTGAAGCTTTCTTT
few,TRBJ2-4,TRBV6-2/TRBV6-3,NA,CASRSRAGRSNIQYF,TGTGCCAGCAGATCCCGGGCAGGAAGAAGCAACATTCAGTACTTC
NA,TRBJ1-2,TRBV6-1,NA,CASGGVVRSSYGYTF,TGTGCCAGCGGGGGGGTGGTCAGGTCATCCTATGGCTACACCTTC
many,TRBJ2-7,TRBV3-1,NA,CASSQGVGGYEQYF,TGTGCCAGCAGCCAAGGTGTGGGGGGCTACGAGCAGTACTTC
few,TRBJ1-1,TRBV4-1,NA,CASSQDPGWGTEAFF,TGCGCCAGCAGCCAAGACCCAGGGTGGGGCACTGAAGCTTTCTTT
many,TRBJ1-1,TRBV11-2,NA,CASSLVQGRNTEAFF,TGTGCCAGCAGCTTAGTGCAGGGTCGGAACACTGAAGCTTTCTTT
NA,TRBJ1-1,TRBV28,NA,CASSLKGSISEAFF,TGTGCCAGCAGTTTAAAGGGCTCCATCTCTGAAGCTTTCTTT
few,TRBJ1-1,TRBV20-1,NA,CSAETMIIDWNTEAFF,TGCAGTGCTGAAACAATGATTATAGATTGGAACACTGAAGCTTTCTTT
many,TRBJ2-2,TRBV5-1,TRBD1,CASSLQGARGTGELFF,TGCGCCAGCAGCTTACAGGGGGCAAGAGGCACCGGGGAGCTGTTTTTT
NA,TRBJ2-4,TRBV2,TRBD1,CASSLSGTGDNIQYF,TGTGCCAGCAGTTTGTCCGGGACAGGGGATAACATTCAGTACTTC
many,TRBJ2-1,TRBV6-4,NA,CASSGVGGSYNEQFF,TGTGCCAGCAGTGGCGTGGGGGGCTCCTACAATGAGCAGTTCTTC
many,TRBJ2-4,TRBV6-2/TRBV6-3,TRBD1,CASSLQGIQNIQYF,TGTGCCAGCAGTTTACAGGGGATCCAAAACATTCAGTACTTC
NA,TRBJ2-6,TRBV5-1,NA,CASSSSTISGANVLTF,TGCGCCAGCAGCTCGTCGACAATCTCTGGGGCCAACGTCCTGACTTTC
NA,TRBJ2-3,TRBV30,NA,CAWRASTDTQYF,TGTGCCTGGAGGGCCAGCACAGATACGCAGTATTTT
many,TRBJ1-5,TRBV5-1,NA,CASSLGQGRRGVSNQPQHF,TGTGCCAGCAGCTTAGGCCAAGGCAGGAGAGGGGTTAGCAATCAGCCCCAGCATTTT
many,TRBJ2-1,TRBV12-3/TRBV12-4,TRBD1,CASSRDRTYNEQFF,TGTGCCAGCAGTCGGGACAGGACCTACAATGAGCAGTTCTTC
many,TRBJ2-2,TRBV3-1,NA,CASSQVLGTGELFF,TGTGCCAGCAGCCAAGTTTTAGGAACCGGGGAGCTGTTTTTT
many,TRBJ2-7,TRBV3-1,NA,CASSPSGISSYEQYF,TGTGCCAGCAGCCCTTCGGGGATCAGCTCCTACGAGCAGTACTTC
NA,TRBJ2-2,TRBV6-5,TRBD2,CASRQGQGGLAGDLGELFF,TGTGCCAGCAGACAGGGACAGGGGGGACTAGCGGGAGACCTCGGGGAGCTGTTTTTT
NA,TRBJ2-1,TRBV2,TRBD2,CASSPRGVAGGYNEQFF,TGTGCCAGCAGTCCTCGGGGGGTAGCGGGAGGGTACAATGAGCAGTTCTTC
NA,TRBJ1-2,TRBV6-1,NA,CASGVVQNTYGYTF,TGTGCCAGCGGGGTGGTACAGAATACCTATGGCTACACCTTC
many,TRBJ2-2,TRBV20-1,NA,CSASRRGAQTGELFF,TGCAGTGCTAGTAGGAGGGGTGCACAGACCGGGGAGCTGTTTTTT
few,TRBJ1-1,TRBV4-1,NA,CASSYPGRTEAFF,TGCGCCAGCAGTTATCCGGGACGCACTGAAGCTTTCTTT
few,TRBJ2-7,TRBV11-2,NA,CASSSRDTSRIWVQQYF,TGTGCCAGCAGCTCTCGGGACACCTCCCGAATCTGGGTGCAGCAGTACTTC
many,TRBJ1-5,TRBV6-1,NA,CASSESYNQPQHF,TGTGCCAGCAGTGAGAGCTACAATCAGCCCCAGCATTTT
few,TRBJ2-7,TRBV15,NA,CATARDVNYEQYF,TGTGCCACCGCCAGGGACGTAAACTACGAGCAGTACTTC
many,TRBJ2-4,TRBV28,NA,CASSFVAGKKNIQYF,TGTGCCAGCAGTTTCGTGGCAGGGAAAAAAAACATTCAGTACTTC
many,TRBJ1-2,TRBV5-1,NA,CASGNPYGYTF,TGCGCCAGTGGCAATCCCTATGGCTACACCTTC
many,TRBJ2-1,TRBV9,TRBD1,CASSRALGQGVYEQFF,TGTGCCAGCAGCCGCGCCCTGGGACAGGGGGTTTATGAGCAGTTCTTC